This passage covers 24 T cell receptor beta chains from one sample sequenced in a study of CD8+CD57+ T cells in acquired aplastic anemia (dated by TCRdb to between 2018 and 2020). The listed sequencing device is Illumina HiSeq 2000. Genomic DNA served as template for TCR beta VDJ combination and CDR3 sequence profiling. Clones were called with MiXCR by TCRdb after fastp trimmed the public reads at Q25, and only in-frame beta chains were retained. For every CDR3 protein sequence, its rows merge into one entry that carries the most common genes and DNA. The table for this sample lists more than 150,000 distinct CDR3 sequences; 46% of them were counted only once. The top ten clonotypes cover around 2.9% of the sample. Source material: sorted CD4+, CD8+, or CD8+CD57+ T cells (not recorded which) from PBMCs. All receptors derive from a human donor in good health.

This clonotype was counted ten times or more. The chain employs TRBV20-1 and TRBJ2-7; 15 bases agree with TRBD2. Germline-derived CDR1 and CDR2 are DFQATT and SNEGSKA (reference sequence). This CDR3 comprises 13 residues. The CDR3 spells CSGLAGGSYEQYF. The CDR3 nucleotides read TGCAGCGGACTAGCGGGAGGGAGCTACGAGCAGTACTTC.

The chain joins TRBV19 to TRBJ1-2, with TRBD1 matching over 10 bases. V was clipped by 4 bases and J by 7 bases; unmatched bases: 9. The CDR3 has 15 amino acids. Germline V gives CDR1 LNHDA, CDR2 SQIVND (reference sequence). The CDR3 DNA is TGTGCCAGTAGTAGGGACAGGGGAAGGAGTGGTGGCTACACCTTC. This gives the protein CASSRDRGRSGGYTF.

The CDR3, as DNA: TGTGCCAGCAGTGAATGGGATCGTTACACCTACGAGCAGTACTTC. It specifies CASSEWDRYTYEQYF. This chain links TRBV25-1 with TRBJ2-7; unclear D gene. In germline, CDR1 is MGHDK, CDR2 SYGVNS. The V end was cut by 1 base, the J end by 2 bases, with 12 bases between. The CDR3 consists of 15 residues.

The rearrangement joins TRBV2 to TRBJ2-3; TRBD2 agrees at 11 bases. From germline, CDR1 is SNHLY and CDR2 FYNNEI. The CDR3 covers 16 residues. Trimming took 0 bases from V and 6 from J; bases not matched to a gene: 5. This chain's CDR3 is CASSEAPSGRLDTQYF. CDR3 bases: TGTGCCAGCAGTGAAGCGCCTAGCGGGAGGCTGGATACGCAGTATTTT.

In the case of this clonotype: The junction departs from germline at one end; a sequencing error may be responsible. The genes are TRBV5-4 and TRBJ1-2; the D is unclear. Germline loops: CDR1 SGHNT, CDR2 YYREEE (reference sequence). The length of the CDR3 is 14 residues. The CDR3 is CASSLFELNYGYTF. Written as DNA, the CDR3 is TGCGCCAGCAGCTTGTTTGAACTTAACTATGGCTACACCTTC.

This clonotype has at least ten counts. The rearrangement links TRBV5-4 to TRBJ2-7; 13 nucleotides agree with TRBD2. The CDR3 has 19 amino acids. J gave up 2 bases and V 4 bases, and 15 bases lay outside the gene matches. CDR1 SGHNT and CDR2 YYREEE come from the germline V gene (reference sequence). DNA of the CDR3: TGTGCCAGCAGCCACCGAACCCTCAAGGGACTAGCGGGAACCTACGAGCAGTACTTC. Protein product: CASSHRTLKGLAGTYEQYF.

The sample holds many counts of this clonotype. The V gene is TRBV2, the J gene TRBJ2-5; 10 positions agree with TRBD2. The CDR3 totals 14 residues. V dropped 5 bases and J dropped 4; count of bases not matched to a gene: 4. Germline CDR1 SNHLY, CDR2 FYNNEI. The CDR3 coding sequence is TGTGCCAGCAGTCCCCGACTAGCGGGAGAGACCCAGTACTTC. The encoded protein is CASSPRLAGETQYF.

This rearrangement joins TRBV29-1 to TRBJ2-7; 9 bases are shared with TRBD1. V was pared by 7 bases and J by 3 bases, with 7 bases of the junction left unmatched. The CDR3 has 13 amino acids. Germline CDR1 SQVTM, CDR2 ANQGSEA. The CDR3 DNA reads as TGCAGCGCCATCCGGGACAGGGTCTACGAGCAGTACTTC. Its protein product is CSAIRDRVYEQYF.

V usage is TRBV5-1 and J usage is TRBJ2-7, with 8 bases aligning to TRBD1. Germline CDR1 and CDR2: SGHRS and YFSETQ. The ends lost 5 bases at V and 9 bases at J; junction bases unmatched: 22. The CDR3 runs to 17 residues. CDR3 sequence reads: CASSMEGQVTQPIGQYF. Written as DNA, the CDR3 is TGCGCCAGCAGTATGGAGGGACAGGTGACCCAACCTATTGGGCAGTACTTC.

The chain combines TRBV24-1 with TRBJ2-1; possibly TRBD1 for D (5 bases). Germline CDR1 KGHDR, CDR2 SFDVKD. V dropped 0 bases and J dropped 8 bases, with 13 bases sitting between them. This CDR3 has 15 residues. The CDR3 spells CATSDLELLRDEQFF. CDR3 coding DNA: TGTGCCACCAGTGATTTGGAGCTGCTCAGGGATGAGCAGTTCTTC.

There are a few counts of this clonotype. This rearrangement joins TRBV6-1 to TRBJ2-4; TRBD1 aligns across 7 bases. The germline gives CDR1 MNHNS, CDR2 SASEGT. V dropped 6 bases and J dropped 2; count of bases not matched to a gene: 7. This CDR3 has 15 amino acids. The CDR3 sequence is CASSNPTGSKNIQYF. The CDR3 bases are TGTGCCAGCAGCAATCCGACAGGGTCCAAAAACATTCAGTACTTC.

This clonotype was detected ten times or more. The chain joins TRBV7-6 to TRBJ2-7; TRBD1 is a possible D gene (6 bases). V lost 5 bases and J lost 6, with 20 bases in between. This CDR3 is 15 amino acids long. Looked up from germline, CDR1 is SGHVS and CDR2 is FNYEAQ. Here the CDR3 reads CASSPGLRGRGEQYF. The CDR3, as DNA: TGTGCCAGCAGCCCCGGACTTCGGGGCAGGGGCGAGCAGTACTTC.

As for this clonotype: A read error may account for a junction end that differs from germline. The V and J genes are TRBV20-1 and TRBJ2-7; a possible D gene is TRBD1 (5 bases). The CDR3 has 13 residues. Germline values: CDR1 DFQATT, CDR2 SNEGSKA (reference sequence). The CDR3 sequence is CSAVKSFDSSMFF. CDR3 nucleotide sequence: TGCAGTGCAGTTAAATCCTTTGACAGCAGCATGTTCTTC.

This clonotype was counted between two and nine times. The chain uses TRBV29-1 and TRBJ1-1, with D maybe TRBD1 (5 bases). The CDR3 is made up of 13 amino acids. In germline, CDR1 is SQVTM, CDR2 ANQGSEA. The ends were cut back, 4 bases at V and 1 base at J, with 10 bases in the middle. The chain's CDR3 is CSVVLTGNTEAFF. The CDR3 DNA is TGCAGCGTTGTCCTAACAGGGAACACTGAAGCTTTCTTT.

Concerning this clonotype itself: A much larger clone is a single base away; this may be a read error. The V call is TRBV6-1, the J call TRBJ1-2; unclear D gene. The CDR3 consists of 13 residues. Germline V CDR1 and CDR2: MNHNS, SASEGT. CDR3 DNA sequence: TGTGCCAGTTTCACCTGGGCCAACTATGGCCACACCTTC. Protein: CASFTWANYGHTF.

The rearrangement links TRBV10-3 to TRBJ2-1; 7 nucleotides align to TRBD2. CDR3 length: 13 amino acids. The junction had 5 bases not matched to a gene; V was cut back by 8 bases and J by 4 bases. Germline values: CDR1 ENHRY, CDR2 SYGVKD. The DNA of the CDR3 is TGTGCCATCTGGGGTAGCGGGTACAATGAGCAGTTCTTC. Amino acid sequence: CAIWGSGYNEQFF.

The chain uses TRBV20-1 and TRBJ2-1; 11 nucleotides match TRBD2. V shed 3 bases and J 6 bases; nucleotides not matched to a gene: 10. From germline, CDR1 is DFQATT and CDR2 SNEGSKA (reference sequence). This CDR3 region has 16 residues. The CDR3 DNA is TGCAGTGCTAGGGCATCGGGACTAGCGGAGATCAATGAGCAGTTCTTC. This translates into CSARASGLAEINEQFF.

The genes are TRBV10-3 and TRBJ2-2; D not resolved. V was shortened by 11 bases and J by 0 bases, with 22 bases between the two germline ends. The germline CDR1 and CDR2 sequences are ENHRY and SYGVKD. The CDR3 length is 17 residues. CDR3 in DNA: TGTGCCGCGAAAGGCCGAGACCCCAGAACGAACACCGGGGAGCTGTTTTTT. This encodes CAAKGRDPRTNTGELFF.

Ten or more counts support this clonotype. The gene calls are TRBV7-8 and TRBJ1-2; D is undetermined. The CDR3 extends over 14 amino acids. V lost 2 bases to trimming and J lost 6 bases, with 13 bases between them. Germline V gene sequence: CDR1 SGHVS, CDR2 FQNEAQ. Here the CDR3 DNA reads TGTGCCAGCAGCTTAATCTCCGGGCCAGATGGCTACACCTTC. It translates to CASSLISGPDGYTF.

This clonotype was seen only a few times. No conserved phenylalanine or tryptophan ends this CDR3, so it is likely a read error. Because the CDR3's place on the DNA is in doubt, the DNA is left out and the CDR3 is given as listed by TCRdb. The rearrangement uses TRBV6-5 and TRBJ2-5; the table's TRBD1 call for D was not verified on the DNA. With termini counted, the CDR3 has 8 amino acids. Germline loops: CDR1 MNHEY, CDR2 SVGAGI. The CDR3 spells CASSYPGQ.

The CDR3: CASSLRFGQSYEQYF. CDR3 nucleotides: TGTGCCAGCAGCTTACGGTTCGGACAGAGCTACGAGCAGTACTTC. J is TRBJ2-7 and V is TRBV7-7; perhaps TRBD1 as D (6 bases). Germline V gene sequence: CDR1 SSHAT, CDR2 FNYEAQ (reference sequence). The CDR3 contains 15 residues. Trimming pared 2 bases from V and 3 bases from J, leaving 14 bases between.

This clonotype has a count of ten or more. The genes are TRBV4-1 and TRBJ1-5; unclear D gene. The length of the CDR3 is 16 residues. The V gene lost 5 bases and the J gene lost 0 bases, with 14 bases spanning the gap. CDR1 is MGHRA and CDR2 is YSYEKL in the germline V gene. Written as DNA, the CDR3 is TGCGCCAGCAGCTCAAGGACCGATTATAGCAATCAGCCCCAGCATTTT. Translation: CASSSRTDYSNQPQHF.

Comments on this clonotype: Germline is not matched at one junction end, which may reflect a read error. The CDR3 spells CAISESMAGNTEAF. The CDR3 DNA reads TGTGCCATCAGTGAGTCGATGGCAGGGAACACTGAAGCTTTC. The chain employs TRBV10-3 and TRBJ2-6; TRBD1 is a possible D gene (5 bases). CDR3 length equals 14 residues. Germline CDR1 is ENHRY and CDR2 is SYGVKD.

This clonotype was detected ten times or more. The chain joins TRBV12-3 or TRBV12-4 to TRBJ1-2, with D possibly TRBD1 on 6 matching bases. V was shortened by 3 bases and J by 8 bases, with 16 bases between the two germline ends. CDR3 size: 14 residues. CDR3 nucleotides: TGTGCCAGCAGTTTTCAGGGGCGAGCGGGGGGCTACACCTTC. Translation: CASSFQGRAGGYTF.